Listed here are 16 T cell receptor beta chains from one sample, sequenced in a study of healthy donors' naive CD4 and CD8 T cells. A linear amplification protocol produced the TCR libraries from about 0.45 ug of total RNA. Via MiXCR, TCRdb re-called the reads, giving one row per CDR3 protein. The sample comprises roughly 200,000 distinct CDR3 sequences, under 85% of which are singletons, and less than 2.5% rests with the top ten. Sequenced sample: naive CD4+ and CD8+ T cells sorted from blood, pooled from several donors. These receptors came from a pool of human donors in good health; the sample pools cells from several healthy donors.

CDR3 amino acids: CASSYDRHSSYEQYF. The DNA of the CDR3 is TGTGCCAGCAGTTACGATCGTCACAGCTCCTACGAGCAGTACTTC. The chain recombines TRBV6-5 with TRBJ2-7; no reliable D call. This CDR3 region has 15 residues. Trimming stripped 2 bases from V and 0 bases from J, with 11 bases between. Germline V gives CDR1 MNHEY, CDR2 SVGAGI.

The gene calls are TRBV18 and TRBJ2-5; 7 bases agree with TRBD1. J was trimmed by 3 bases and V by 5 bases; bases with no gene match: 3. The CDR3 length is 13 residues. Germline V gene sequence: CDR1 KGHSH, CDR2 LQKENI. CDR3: CASSEQGKETQYF. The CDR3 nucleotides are TGTGCCAGCTCAGAACAGGGGAAAGAGACCCAGTACTTC. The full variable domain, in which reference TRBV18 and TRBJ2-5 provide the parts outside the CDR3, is NAGVMQNPRHLVRRRGQEARLRCSPMKGHSHVYWYRQLPEEGLKFMVYLQKENIIDESGMPKERFSAEFPKEGPSILRIQQVVRGDSAAYFCASSEQGKETQYFGPGTRLLVL.

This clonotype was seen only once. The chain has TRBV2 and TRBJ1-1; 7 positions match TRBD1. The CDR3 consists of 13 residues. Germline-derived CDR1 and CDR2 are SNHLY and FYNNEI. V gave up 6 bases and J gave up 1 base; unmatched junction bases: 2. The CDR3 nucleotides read TGTGCCAGCAGGGGACAGCCGAACACTGAAGCTTTCTTT. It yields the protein CASRGQPNTEAFF.

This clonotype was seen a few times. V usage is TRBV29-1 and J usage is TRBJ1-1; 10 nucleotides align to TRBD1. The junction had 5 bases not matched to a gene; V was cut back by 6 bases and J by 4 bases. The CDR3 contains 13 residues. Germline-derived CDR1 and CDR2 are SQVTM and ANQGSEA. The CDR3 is CSVGDRGATEAFF. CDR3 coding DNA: TGCAGCGTCGGGGACAGGGGTGCCACTGAAGCTTTCTTT.

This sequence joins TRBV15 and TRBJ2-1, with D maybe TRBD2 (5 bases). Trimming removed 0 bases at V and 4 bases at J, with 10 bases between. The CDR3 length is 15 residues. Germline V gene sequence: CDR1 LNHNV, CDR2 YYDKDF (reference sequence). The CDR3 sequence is CATSREEDSYNEQFF. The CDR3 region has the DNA TGTGCCACCAGCAGAGAGGAGGACTCATACAATGAGCAGTTCTTC.

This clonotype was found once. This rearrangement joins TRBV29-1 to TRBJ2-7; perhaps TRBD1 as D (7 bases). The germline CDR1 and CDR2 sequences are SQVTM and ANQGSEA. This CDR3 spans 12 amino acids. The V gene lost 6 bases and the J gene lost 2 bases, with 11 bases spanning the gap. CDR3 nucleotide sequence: TGCAGCGTGGCGGGACAGCCCTACGAGCAGTACTTC. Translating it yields CSVAGQPYEQYF.

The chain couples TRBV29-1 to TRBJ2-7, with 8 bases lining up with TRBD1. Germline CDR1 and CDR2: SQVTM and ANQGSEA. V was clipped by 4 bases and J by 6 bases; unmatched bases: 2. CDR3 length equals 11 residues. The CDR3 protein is CSVAGTGEQYF. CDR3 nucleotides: TGCAGCGTTGCCGGGACAGGCGAGCAGTACTTC.

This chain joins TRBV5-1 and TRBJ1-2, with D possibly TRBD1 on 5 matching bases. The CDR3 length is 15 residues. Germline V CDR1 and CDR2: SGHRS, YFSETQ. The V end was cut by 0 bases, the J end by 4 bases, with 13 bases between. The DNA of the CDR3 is TGCGCCAGCAGCTTGGCGGGGGACCGATCCTATGGCTACACCTTC. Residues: CASSLAGDRSYGYTF.

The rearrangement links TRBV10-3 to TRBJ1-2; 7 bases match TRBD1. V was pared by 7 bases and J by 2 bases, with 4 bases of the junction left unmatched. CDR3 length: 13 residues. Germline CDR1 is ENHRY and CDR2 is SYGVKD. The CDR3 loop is CAITAGGNYGYTF. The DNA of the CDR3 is TGTGCCATCACCGCAGGGGGGAACTATGGCTACACCTTC.

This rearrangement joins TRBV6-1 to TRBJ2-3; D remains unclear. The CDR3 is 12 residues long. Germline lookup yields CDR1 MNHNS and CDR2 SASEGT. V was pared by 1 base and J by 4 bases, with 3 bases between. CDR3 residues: CASSEVADTQYF. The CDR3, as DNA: TGTGCCAGCAGTGAAGTCGCAGATACGCAGTATTTT.

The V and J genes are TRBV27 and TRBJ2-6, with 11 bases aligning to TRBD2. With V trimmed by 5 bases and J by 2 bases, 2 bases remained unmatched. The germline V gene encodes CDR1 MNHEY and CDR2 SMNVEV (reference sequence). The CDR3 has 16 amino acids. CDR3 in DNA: TGTGCCAGCAGTCTACTAGCGGGAGCTGGGGCCAACGTCCTGACTTTC. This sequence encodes CASSLLAGAGANVLTF.

The CDR3 nucleotides read TGCGCCAGCAGCTTGGCCGGGCAGGGGCTTTCCTACGAGCAGTACTTC. It encodes CASSLAGQGLSYEQYF. The V and J genes are TRBV5-1 and TRBJ2-7; a possible D gene is TRBD1 (6 bases). V was trimmed by 0 bases and J by 1 base, leaving 14 bases between them. Germline V CDR1 and CDR2: SGHRS, YFSETQ. CDR3 length equals 16 residues.

The CDR3 sequence is CASSYGASGTGYEQYF. As DNA, the CDR3 is TGTGCCAGCAGTTACGGCGCCTCCGGGACAGGCTACGAGCAGTACTTC. This chain connects TRBV6-5 to TRBJ2-7, with 8 bases fitting TRBD1. Germline values: CDR1 MNHEY, CDR2 SVGAGI. CDR3 length equals 16 residues. After removal of 2 bases from V and 3 bases from J, the junction contained 9 bases not matched to a gene.

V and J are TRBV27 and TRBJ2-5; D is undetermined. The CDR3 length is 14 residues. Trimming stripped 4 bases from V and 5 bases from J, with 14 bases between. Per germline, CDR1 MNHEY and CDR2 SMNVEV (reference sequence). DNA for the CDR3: TGTGCCAGCAGTTCACCCTGGGGTGGTGAGACCCAGTACTTC. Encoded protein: CASSSPWGGETQYF.

DNA of the CDR3: TGTGCCAGCTTGGGACACAACTATGGCTACACCTTC. It specifies CASLGHNYGYTF. This rearrangement joins TRBV27 to TRBJ1-2, with TRBD1 as a possible D gene (6 bases). The CDR3 length is 12 residues. CDR1 and CDR2 (germline): MNHEY, SMNVEV (reference sequence). Trimming stripped 8 bases from V and 2 bases from J, with 9 bases between.

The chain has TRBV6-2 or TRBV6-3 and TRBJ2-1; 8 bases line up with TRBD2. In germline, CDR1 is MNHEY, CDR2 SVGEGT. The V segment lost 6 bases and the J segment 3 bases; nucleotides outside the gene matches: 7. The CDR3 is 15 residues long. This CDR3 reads CASRLSGGNYNEQFF. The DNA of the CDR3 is TGTGCCAGCAGGCTCAGCGGGGGCAACTACAATGAGCAGTTCTTC.